This TCR beta chain stems from a study of shared clonotypes between healthy human individuals. Findings and caveats of the study: Sampling covered nothing but blood. Tissue TCR repertoires likely differ from those found in blood.

A remark on this clone: Its specificity is not known.

Each sample came from a Caucasian adult donor living in Nashville, Tennessee. For genomic DNA, unsorted samples relied on around 86 million PBMCs. This CDR3 has 14 residues. V lost 4 bases and J 5 bases, leaving 15 bases between the germline ends. The V gene's germline CDR1 is SNHLY and CDR2 FYNNEI. The repertoire was sequenced with immunoSEQ multiplex PCR; TCRdb's copy has only in-frame clones and lacks some. The table has some 490,000 clones, approximately 82% seen once; the top ten hold around 12%. The gene calls are TRBV2 and TRBJ2-7, with D maybe TRBD1 (5 bases). This TCR came from a woman in her 40s in good health. Some clones in this sample may be carry-over from other donors' samples. The sequenced material came from PBMCs. The CDR3 is CASSVGSGWDEQYF. In DNA, the CDR3 is TGTGCCAGCAGTGTCGGTTCAGGGTGGGACGAGCAGTACTTC.